Presented here are 32 T cell receptor beta chains from one specimen sequenced in a study of read filtering for tumor transcriptome and immune sequencing. Molecular barcoded adaptors covering alpha/delta and beta/gamma chains were used on approximately 400 ng RNA. TCRdb called the reads again in MiXCR, with one record for every CDR3 protein. The sample has 130,000 or so distinct CDR3 sequences, 13% seen once; the top ten hold roughly 7.6%. The sample was a population of CD138-negative cells sorted from bone marrow. The receptors here all came from a donor aged 40 or over with multiple myeloma.

This clonotype was detected a few times. The V gene is TRBV7-2, the J gene TRBJ1-6; tentatively, D is TRBD1 (5 bases). Germline CDR1 and CDR2: SGHTA and FQGNSA. V shed 8 bases and J shed 10 bases, with 18 bases lying between them. This CDR3 is built from 14 residues. The CDR3 DNA is TGTGCCAGCGGGACCCCATGGGGGGACTCACCCCTCCACTTT. This sequence encodes CASGTPWGDSPLHF.

As to this clonotype: A read error may be the cause here, since a much bigger clone is one base away. The rearrangement uses TRBV5-1 and TRBJ2-2, with TRBD1 matching 8 bases. V shed 7 bases, J shed 4 bases, and the junction held 6 bases outside the gene matches. Germline V gene lookup returns CDR1 SGHRS and CDR2 YFSETQ. The CDR3 contains 14 residues. CDR3 sequence: CASCWDRLTGELFF. The CDR3 DNA reads as TGCGCCAGCTGCTGGGACAGGCTCACCGGGGAGCTGTTTTTT.

This clonotype was seen repeatedly, ten times or more. This chain connects TRBV7-2 to TRBJ2-1; 7 bases align to TRBD2. V lost 5 bases to trimming and J lost 4 bases; unmatched junction nucleotides: 8. The CDR3 has 15 amino acids. Per the germline V gene, CDR1 is SGHTA and CDR2 is FQGNSA. In DNA, the CDR3 is TGTGCCAGCAGCGGGGGGGACTTTGTTTACAATGAGCAGTTCTTC. Encoded protein: CASSGGDFVYNEQFF. Drawing the rest from reference TRBV7-2 and TRBJ2-1, the complete variable domain is GAGVSQSPSNKVTEKGKDVELRCDPISGHTALYWYRQSLGQGLEFLIYFQGNSAPDKSGLPSDRFSAERTGGSVSTLTIQRTQQEDSAVYLCASSGGDFVYNEQFFGPGTRLTVL.

As regards this clonotype: One end of the junction varies from germline; a read error may be responsible. The V gene is TRBV7-9, the J gene TRBJ1-5; the match to TRBD1 covers 8 bases. Germline values: CDR1 SEHNR, CDR2 FQNEAQ (reference sequence). This CDR3 comprises 15 residues. The CDR3 loop reads CASSSGQDSNQSQHF. The CDR3 region has the DNA TGTGCCAGCAGCTCGGGACAGGATAGCAATCAGTCCCAGCATTTT.

Only a few counts were recorded for this clonotype. The V gene is TRBV6-6, the J gene TRBJ2-5; the match to TRBD2 covers 12 bases. V was clipped by 5 bases and J by 0 bases; unmatched bases: 1. Looked up from germline, CDR1 is MNHNY and CDR2 is SVGAGI (reference sequence). The CDR3 length is 15 residues. CDR3 DNA sequence: TGTGCCAGCAGTGGGACTAGCGGGTACCAAGAGACCCAGTACTTC. Translating gives CASSGTSGYQETQYF.

With respect to this clonotype: It is likely a read error: a sequence one base away is far more abundant. The chain employs TRBV12-3 or TRBV12-4 and TRBJ1-1; D is undetermined. The CDR3 has 13 amino acids. In DNA form, the CDR3 reads TGTGCCAGCACGAGGTTAATGAACACTGAAGCTCTCTTT. Amino acids: CASTRLMNTEALF.

About this clonotype: At one of its ends the junction is not consistent with the germline gene, which may arise from a read error. The chain couples TRBV6-4 to TRBJ1-1, with a possible D match to TRBD1 (5 bases). The CDR3 contains 14 residues. The germline V gene has CDR1 MRHNA and CDR2 SNTAGT. The CDR3 DNA follows: TGTGCCAGCAGAGACAGCAGTTTGAACACTGACGCTTTCTTT. This gives the protein CASRDSSLNTDAFF.

This clonotype was counted many times. The V and J genes are TRBV5-1 and TRBJ2-7; D ambiguous. Germline CDR1 SGHRS, CDR2 YFSETQ. Trimming took off 4 bases at V and 3 bases at J, with 5 bases between the two ends. There are 11 residues in the CDR3. DNA for the CDR3: TGCGCCAGCAGCGAAAGCTACGAGCAGTACTTC. Translated: CASSESYEQYF.

This chain joins TRBV24-1 and TRBJ2-7; 11 bases match TRBD2. Trimming cost V 4 bases and J 5 bases; bases outside gene matches: 6. Germline V gene sequence: CDR1 KGHDR, CDR2 SFDVKD. This CDR3 is built from 15 residues. Here the CDR3 DNA reads TGTGCCACCAGTGACCCGACTAGCGGGATCGACGAGCAGTACTTC. Translating gives CATSDPTSGIDEQYF.

This clonotype was counted ten times or more. The J gene is TRBJ2-7, the V gene TRBV11-2, with D perhaps given as TRBD1 or TRBD2 (5 bases each). The CDR3 runs to 14 residues. CDR1 and CDR2 (germline): SGHAT, FQNNGV. The ends were cut back, 5 bases at V and 5 bases at J, with 16 bases in the middle. In DNA form, the CDR3 reads TGTGCCAGCAGCGCGCAGGGAGAGTCTGACGAGCAGTACTTC. Protein product: CASSAQGESDEQYF.

Ten or more counts support this clonotype. V and J are TRBV5-1 and TRBJ2-7; weak D call: TRBD1 (6 bases). Germline lookup yields CDR1 SGHRS and CDR2 YFSETQ. V was trimmed by 0 bases and J by 3 bases, leaving 10 bases between them. The CDR3 length is 14 residues. CDR3 nucleotide sequence: TGCGCCAGCAGCTTGGTGCAGGGGAGCTACGAGCAGTACTTC. Amino acid sequence: CASSLVQGSYEQYF.

A note on this clonotype: Given a much more abundant clone one base away, this may be a read error. The chain links TRBV7-3 to TRBJ1-1; tentative D call: TRBD1 (5 bases). Germline V gene lookup returns CDR1 SGHTA and CDR2 FQGTGA. The CDR3 totals 16 residues. CDR3 sequence (DNA): TGTGCCAGCAGCTTAGGGGGAATAGGAGGCAACACTGGAGCTTTCTTT. Protein sequence: CASSLGGIGGNTGAFF.

This clonotype was picked up many times. J is TRBJ1-5 and V is TRBV29-1; 12 bases map to TRBD1. Germline loops: CDR1 SQVTM, CDR2 ANQGSEA. The length of the CDR3 is 14 residues. V lost 6 bases to trimming and J lost 7 bases; unmatched junction nucleotides: 7. The CDR3 DNA is TGCAGCGTAGGGACAGGGGGCGCGGAGCAGCCCCAGCATTTT. It codes for CSVGTGGAEQPQHF. The variable domain in full, with the rest retrieved from reference TRBV29-1 and TRBJ1-5, is SAVISQKPSRDICQRGTSLTIQCQVDSQVTMMFWYRQQPGQSLTLIATANQGSEATYESGFVIDKFPISRPNLTFSTLTVSNMSPEDSSIYLCSVGTGGAEQPQHFGDGTRLSIL.

This clonotype was seen many times. V is TRBV14 and J is TRBJ2-7, with 8 bases fitting TRBD2. CDR1 and CDR2 (germline): SGHDN, FVKESK. V was pared by 3 bases and J by 2 bases, with 9 bases of the junction left unmatched. This CDR3 has 16 amino acids. CDR3 sequence: CASSHGQAGVPYEQYF. In DNA, the CDR3 is TGTGCCAGCAGCCATGGTCAAGCGGGAGTCCCCTACGAGCAGTACTTC.

V usage is TRBV5-1 and J usage is TRBJ2-3, with no clear D. CDR3 size: 12 residues. CDR1 and CDR2 from the germline V gene are SGHRS and YFSETQ. V lost 5 bases, J lost 0 bases, and 4 bases lay in between. This CDR3 reads CASSRSTDTQYF. CDR3 DNA sequence: TGCGCCAGCAGTCGTAGCACAGATACGCAGTATTTT.

The V and J genes are TRBV27 and TRBJ2-5; the D gene could be TRBD1 or TRBD2 (5 bases each). There are 14 residues in the CDR3. The V and J ends lost 5 bases and 5 bases respectively, with 15 bases between them. Germline V lookup: CDR1 MNHEY, CDR2 SMNVEV (reference sequence). The CDR3 DNA sequence: TGTGCCAGCAGTCAATTGGGGGTGCGGGAGACCCAGTACTTC. This encodes CASSQLGVRETQYF.

In this sample, this clonotype turned up many times. The chain has TRBV6-5 and TRBJ1-5; unclear D gene. The germline V gene has CDR1 MNHEY and CDR2 SVGAGI. The CDR3 sequence is 14 residues long. V lost 6 bases and J lost 0, with 9 bases in between. CDR3 sequence: CASRATSSNQPQHF. CDR3 in DNA: TGTGCCAGCAGAGCAACCTCTAGCAATCAGCCCCAGCATTTT.

This clonotype was seen ten or more times. The chain has TRBV6-1 and TRBJ1-1, with D hard to call. Trimming stripped 6 bases from V and 0 bases from J, with 8 bases between. The germline V gene encodes CDR1 MNHNS and CDR2 SASEGT. This CDR3 comprises 13 residues. The CDR3, as DNA: TGTGCCAGCAGCGAACTTATGAACACTGAAGCTTTCTTT. It is translated as CASSELMNTEAFF.

Note on this clonotype: A much larger clone is a single base away; this may be a read error. In DNA form, the CDR3 reads TGCGCCAGCAACCAAGAAAGTAGTAGGACAGATACGCAGTATTTT. It specifies CASNQESSRTDTQYF. The chain has TRBV4-3 and TRBJ2-3; no reliable D call. Germline values: CDR1 LGHNA, CDR2 YSLEER. The length of the CDR3 is 15 residues.

There are many counts of this clonotype. The genes are TRBV3-1 and TRBJ1-1, with TRBD1 identical over 7 bases. This CDR3 has 14 residues. Trimming cost V 3 bases and J 2 bases; bases outside gene matches: 3. In germline, CDR1 is LGHDT, CDR2 YNNKEL (reference sequence). The CDR3 bases are TGTGCCAGCAGCCACCGACAGGGAAACACTGAAGCTTTCTTT. Translating it yields CASSHRQGNTEAFF.

A few counts support this clonotype. The chain links TRBV6-6 to TRBJ2-5; D perhaps matches TRBD1 (6 bases). The germline gives CDR1 MNHNY, CDR2 SVGAGI (reference sequence). The CDR3 contains 14 residues. V gave up 4 bases and J gave up 6 bases, with 15 bases separating them. This chain's CDR3 is CASSFRTVDQTQYF. CDR3 DNA: TGTGCCAGCAGTTTTAGGACAGTCGACCAGACCCAGTACTTC.

This clonotype was detected many times. This rearrangement joins TRBV19 to TRBJ2-1; 12 bases agree with TRBD2. This CDR3 comprises 17 residues. CDR1 is LNHDA and CDR2 is SQIVND in the germline V gene (reference sequence). Losses at the gene ends were 2 bases for V and 5 bases for J; bases not matched to a gene: 7. Here the CDR3 reads CASSIWLAGGPHNEQFF. CDR3 nucleotide sequence: TGTGCCAGTAGTATATGGCTAGCGGGAGGGCCCCACAATGAGCAGTTCTTC.

Note on this clonotype: Given a much more abundant clone one base away, this may be a read error. The chain uses TRBV7-2 and TRBJ1-1, with D tentatively TRBD1 (5 bases). There are 14 residues in the CDR3. In germline, CDR1 is SGHTA, CDR2 FQGNSA. CDR3: CASSFGTGNAEAFF. The CDR3 region has the DNA TGTGCCAGCAGCTTTGGGACGGGGAACGCTGAAGCTTTCTTT.

This clonotype has at least ten counts. The chain links TRBV11-2 to TRBJ2-2, with a weak D call TRBD1 (6 bases). CDR1 SGHAT and CDR2 FQNNGV come from the germline V gene. V lost 5 bases and J 1 base, leaving 8 bases between the germline ends. The length of the CDR3 is 14 residues. The DNA of the CDR3 is TGTGCCAGCAGCCCGGGACAGAACACCGGGGAGCTGTTTTTT. It translates to CASSPGQNTGELFF.

A few counts support this clonotype. The CDR3 DNA sequence: TGTGCCAGCAGACCCCTCAGGGAGACCCAGTACTTC. Amino acids: CASRPLRETQYF. The rearrangement joins TRBV6-5 to TRBJ2-5; the D is unclear. Germline loops: CDR1 MNHEY, CDR2 SVGAGI. The length of the CDR3 is 12 residues. V shed 6 bases and J shed 5 bases, with 10 bases lying between them.

Ten or more counts support this clonotype. This chain links TRBV15 with TRBJ2-3; perhaps TRBD2 as D (6 bases). V was trimmed by 1 base and J by 0 bases, leaving 11 bases between them. CDR3 length: 16 residues. Germline V gene data show CDR1 as LNHNV and CDR2 as YYDKDF (reference sequence). The CDR3 sequence is CATSRGSGRSTDTQYF. The CDR3, as DNA: TGTGCCACCAGCAGAGGATCCGGGAGAAGCACAGATACGCAGTATTTT.

This clonotype came up a few times. This may be a read error: a much more frequent sequence differs by one nucleotide. The chain carries TRBV7-3 and TRBJ2-1; D is unclear. TRBJ2-7 explains the end of the DNA better; the J call may be wrong. Germline V CDR1 and CDR2: SGHTA, FQGTGA. The CDR3 loop spans 17 amino acids. This chain's CDR3 is CASSQRPLGSGYNEQYF. The CDR3 DNA reads TGTGCCAGCAGCCAAAGACCACTCGGGTCAGGATACAATGAGCAGTACTTC.

The CDR3 bases are TGTGCCAGCAGCTTTCAAGGGACTAGCGGGAGGGCCGTCTACAATGAGCAGTTCTTC. As protein: CASSFQGTSGRAVYNEQFF. The chain uses TRBV7-2 and TRBJ2-1, with 16 bases fitting TRBD2. Trimming removed 3 bases from V and 3 bases from J; junction bases left unmatched: 8. Germline V CDR1 and CDR2: SGHTA, FQGNSA. The CDR3 consists of 19 residues.

In this sample, this clonotype turned up many times. The chain couples TRBV29-1 to TRBJ2-3; TRBD2 matches at 14 bases. CDR3 length: 20 residues. With V trimmed by 5 bases and J by 0 bases, 16 bases remained unmatched. The germline V gene has CDR1 SQVTM and CDR2 ANQGSEA. The CDR3 bases are TGCAGCGTTCCGAGGGGGGGACTAGCGGGAGATAAGGGTAGCACAGATACGCAGTATTTT. Amino acids: CSVPRGGLAGDKGSTDTQYF.

Turning to this clonotype: A single base separates this from a much larger clone, so it may be a read error. The V gene is TRBV11-2, the J gene TRBJ2-1, with TRBD1 as a possible D gene (5 bases). The CDR3 is 14 residues long. Trimming shortened V by 1 base and J by 6 bases, and 10 bases separated the two germline ends. Germline CDR1 and CDR2: SGHAT and FQNNGV. The CDR3 DNA reads TGTGCCAGCAGCTTAGCAGACAGCTCCAATGAGCAGTTCTTC. The encoded protein is CASSLADSSNEQFF.

This clonotype was found many times. The chain recombines TRBV7-2 with TRBJ2-1; 10 nucleotides match TRBD2. From germline, CDR1 is SGHTA and CDR2 FQGNSA. This CDR3 spans 18 amino acids. V lost 0 bases, J lost 4 bases, and 9 bases stayed unmatched. CDR3: CASSLASLASGRYNEQFF. Written as DNA, the CDR3 is TGTGCCAGCAGCTTAGCATCTTTGGCTAGCGGGAGATACAATGAGCAGTTCTTC.

This clonotype was detected many times. The CDR3 spells CASSYKMLGGDLGNEQFF. CDR3 sequence (DNA): TGTGCCAGCAGTTACAAGATGCTAGGAGGGGATCTGGGCAATGAGCAGTTCTTC. The chain employs TRBV6-2 or TRBV6-3 and TRBJ2-1; perhaps TRBD2 as D (6 bases). V dropped 2 bases and J dropped 6 bases, with 23 bases sitting between them. This CDR3 comprises 18 residues. The germline V gene has CDR1 MNHEY and CDR2 SVGEGT.